A selection of T cell receptor beta chains follows, all from one sample in a study of T cells in narcolepsy. Assay: immunoSEQ multiplex PCR; the TCRdb copy retains only in-frame clones and omits some. The sample lists 25,000 to 30,000 clones, 80% to 90% occurring once. Sequenced material: memory (CD45RA-) CD4+ T cells from blood. The receptors come from a human donor in good health. Both conserved end residues are part of each CDR3. A D gene is named only where the DNA matches it firmly.

V gene	J gene	D gene	CDR3 protein	CDR3 DNA
TRBV19	TRBJ1-2	-	CASRDSRTVRGYTF	TGTGCCAGTCGGGACTCCCGCACGGTCAGAGGCTACACCTTC
TRBV18	TRBJ2-5	TRBD1	CASSPQGTGRPQETQYF	TGTGCCAGCTCACCACAGGGGACAGGGAGACCTCAAGAGACCCAGTACTTC
TRBV7-3	TRBJ2-1	TRBD2	CASSLILAGVNEQFF	TGTGCCAGCAGCTTAATCTTAGCGGGAGTAAATGAGCAGTTCTTC
TRBV27	TRBJ1-2	TRBD1	CASSSFGQGNRGYTF	TGTGCCAGCAGTTCCTTCGGACAGGGAAATCGTGGCTACACCTTC
TRBV6-5	TRBJ2-1	-	CASSYLGDNEQFF	TGTGCCAGCAGTTACCTTGGGGACAATGAGCAGTTCTTC
TRBV5-6	TRBJ2-5	TRBD2	CASSRTIAGRQETQYF	TGTGCCAGCAGCCGAACCATAGCGGGGCGACAAGAGACCCAGTACTTC
TRBV7-6	TRBJ1-4	-	CASSLGPGTLSNEKLFF	TGTGCCAGCAGCTTAGGTCCAGGGACGTTATCGAATGAAAAACTGTTTTTT
TRBV20-1	TRBJ1-3	-	CSVESGNTIYF	TGCAGTGTTGAAAGCGGAAACACCATATATTTT
TRBV19	TRBJ1-1	TRBD1	CASSIRDRGEHRRANTEAFF	TGTGCCAGTAGTATCCGCGACAGGGGCGAACACAGAAGGGCGAACACTGAAGCTTTCTTT
TRBV29-1	TRBJ2-5	TRBD1	CSGLTGLGETQYF	TGCAGCGGCCTGACAGGGCTCGGGGAGACCCAGTACTTC
TRBV7-9	TRBJ1-2	-	CASSFEGNYGYTF	TGTGCCAGCAGCTTCGAAGGGAACTATGGCTACACCTTC
TRBV27	TRBJ1-1	TRBD1	CASSSLGQPATEAFF	TGTGCCAGCAGTTCGCTGGGACAGCCCGCCACTGAAGCTTTCTTT
TRBV9	TRBJ2-1	TRBD2	CASSVAGGPPNEQFF	TGTGCCAGCAGCGTAGCGGGAGGGCCTCCCAATGAGCAGTTCTTC
TRBV5-1	TRBJ1-6	-	CASSLEQGKNNSPLHF	TGCGCCAGCAGCTTGGAACAGGGAAAGAATAATTCACCCCTCCACTTT
TRBV25-1	TRBJ1-1	-	CASSGWTEAFF	TGTGCCAGCAGTGGGTGGACTGAAGCTTTCTTT
TRBV7-2	TRBJ1-2	TRBD1	CASSLQGAGYGYTF	TGTGCCAGCAGCTTACAGGGGGCGGGCTATGGCTACACCTTC
TRBV28	TRBJ1-5	TRBD1	CASSSLQGVDQPQHF	TGTGCCAGCAGTAGCCTTCAGGGGGTTGATCAGCCCCAGCATTTT
TRBV6-5	TRBJ1-1	TRBD1	CASSFLQGGNTEAFF	TGTGCCAGCAGTTTCCTACAGGGGGGGAACACTGAAGCTTTCTTT